The clone carrying this T cell receptor (beta chain) is categorized as medium-sized. Compared with germline, one end of the junction differs, possibly owing to a read error. The data are from a study of metastatic and nonmetastatic thyroid tumors. As handled by the study authors: The distant-metastasis classifier for papillary thyroid cancer was built from CDR3 differences across clinicopathological groups. TCRdb re-called clones via MiXCR from the PCR reads. The V and J calls were not made by the authors but by TCRdb's processing. The sample shows about 14,000 clones, less than 30% of them seen only once. Until they underwent thyroid surgery, no patient had received any treatment. CDR1 is MNHEY, CDR2 SVGAGI, per germline. The CDR3 contains 13 residues.

The sequence derives from a female donor with papillary thyroid cancer or a benign thyroid nodule (not recorded which). Some clones in this sample may be carry-over from other donors' samples. The specimen sequenced was blood. This sequence joins TRBV6-5 and TRBJ2-1, with 12 bases aligning to TRBD2. The CDR3 loop reads CASSYLAGGPRIF. CDR3 coding DNA: TGTGCCAGCAGTTACCTAGCGGGGGGGCCTAGGATCTTC.